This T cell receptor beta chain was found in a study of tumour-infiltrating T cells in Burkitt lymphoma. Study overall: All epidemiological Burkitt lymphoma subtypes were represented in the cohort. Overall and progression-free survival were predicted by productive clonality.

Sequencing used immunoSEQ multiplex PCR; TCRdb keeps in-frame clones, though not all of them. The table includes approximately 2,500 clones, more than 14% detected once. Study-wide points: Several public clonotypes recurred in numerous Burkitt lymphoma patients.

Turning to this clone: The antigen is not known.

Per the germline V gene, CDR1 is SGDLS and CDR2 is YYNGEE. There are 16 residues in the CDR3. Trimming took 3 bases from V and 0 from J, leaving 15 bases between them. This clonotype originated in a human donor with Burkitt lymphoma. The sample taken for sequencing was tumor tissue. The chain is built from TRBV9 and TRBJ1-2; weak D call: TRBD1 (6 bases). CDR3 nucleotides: TGTGCCAGCAGCGGGACAGCCGCGTTAGCTAACTATGGCTACACCTTC. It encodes CASSGTAALANYGYTF.